Listed below are T cell receptor beta chains from one sample, sequenced in a study of CD8+CD57+ T cells in acquired aplastic anemia. Each CDR3 protein gets one entry after TCRdb re-called the reads with MiXCR. The table has around 250,000 distinct CDR3 sequences, around 82% seen once. Sequences were obtained from sorted CD4+, CD8+, or CD8+CD57+ T cells (not recorded which) from PBMCs. Receptor source: a human donor with aplastic anemia. The CDR3 runs from the conserved cysteine through the conserved F or W. The D gene is left open where the match is weak. The listing skips clone size in some rows; elsewhere it reads once, few, many or a size class.

v_call: TRBV7-2; clone_size: NA; d_call: NA; j_call: TRBJ1-2; cdr3_aa: CASSLGLAGDNEQYTF; cdr3_nt: TGTGCCAGCAGCTTAGGGCTAGCGGGAGACAATGAGCAGTACACCTTC
v_call: TRBV5-5; clone_size: NA; d_call: NA; j_call: TRBJ2-3; cdr3_aa: CASGFGTPDTQYF; cdr3_nt: TGTGCCAGCGGCTTTGGGACGCCAGATACGCAGTATTTT
v_call: TRBV7-8; clone_size: NA; d_call: NA; j_call: TRBJ2-1; cdr3_aa: CASSLDVLTYEQYFF; cdr3_nt: TGTGCCAGCAGCTTAGACGTATTAACCTACGAGCAGTACTTCTTC
v_call: TRBV7-6; clone_size: NA; d_call: NA; j_call: TRBJ1-2; cdr3_aa: CASSLGGGVSYEQTF; cdr3_nt: TGTGCCAGCAGCTTAGGCGGGGGCGTCTCCTACGAGCAGACCTTC
v_call: TRBV2; clone_size: once; d_call: TRBD2; j_call: TRBJ2-1; cdr3_aa: CASSPAGASGEQFF; cdr3_nt: TGTGCCAGCAGTCCAGCGGGGGCCTCTGGGGAGCAGTTCTTC
v_call: TRBV7-2; clone_size: NA; d_call: TRBD1; j_call: TRBJ1-2; cdr3_aa: CASSSDRGRSPLHYTF; cdr3_nt: TGTGCCAGCAGCTCGGACAGGGGACGGTCACCCCTCCACTACACCTTC
v_call: TRBV7-9; clone_size: NA; d_call: NA; j_call: TRBJ1-1; cdr3_aa: CASSLDLSGNYEAFF; cdr3_nt: TGTGCCAGCAGCTTAGATCTGTCAGGGAACTATGAAGCTTTCTTT
v_call: TRBV5-1; clone_size: once; d_call: TRBD1; j_call: TRBJ1-2; cdr3_aa: CATSIAGTGSGYTF; cdr3_nt: TGCGCCACCAGCATAGCCGGGACAGGGTCGGGCTACACCTTC
v_call: TRBV7-9; clone_size: NA; d_call: TRBD1; j_call: TRBJ1-6; cdr3_aa: CASSFTGGAYEQYLHF; cdr3_nt: TGTGCCAGCAGCTTTACAGGGGGGGCCTACGAGCAGTACCTCCACTTT
v_call: TRBV2; clone_size: NA; d_call: NA; j_call: TRBJ2-1; cdr3_aa: CASSQNLLGSYNEQFF; cdr3_nt: TGTGCCAGCAGTCAAAACTTGTTGGGTTCCTACAATGAGCAGTTCTTC
v_call: TRBV7-9; clone_size: NA; d_call: NA; j_call: TRBJ1-2; cdr3_aa: CASSFGDRFNEKLTF; cdr3_nt: TGTGCCAGCAGCTTTGGTGACAGGTTTAATGAAAAACTGACCTTC
v_call: TRBV9; clone_size: NA; d_call: TRBD2; j_call: TRBJ2-4; cdr3_aa: CASNRGTRNIQYF; cdr3_nt: TGTGCCAGCAACCGAGGGACTAGGAACATTCAGTACTTC
v_call: TRBV24-1; clone_size: NA; d_call: NA; j_call: TRBJ1-5; cdr3_aa: CATSDSPSPGSNQPQHF; cdr3_nt: TGTGCCACCAGTGATTCCCCCTCTCCGGGTAGCAATCAGCCCCAGCATTTT
v_call: TRBV20-1; clone_size: NA; d_call: NA; j_call: TRBJ1-1; cdr3_aa: CSARGGLAGNTEAFF; cdr3_nt: TGCAGTGCCAGGGGTGGACTAGCGGGGAACACTGAAGCTTTCTTT
v_call: TRBV7-2; clone_size: NA; d_call: TRBD2; j_call: TRBJ2-3; cdr3_aa: CASSGPGTSGRAADTQYF; cdr3_nt: TGTGCCAGCAGCGGACCAGGGACTAGCGGGAGGGCCGCAGATACGCAGTATTTT
v_call: TRBV9; clone_size: NA; d_call: NA; j_call: TRBJ1-4; cdr3_aa: CASGSGHEELFF; cdr3_nt: TGTGCCAGCGGGAGTGGGCACGAAGAACTGTTTTTT
v_call: TRBV7-3; clone_size: NA; d_call: TRBD2; j_call: TRBJ2-3; cdr3_aa: CASSMASGSAEKQF; cdr3_nt: TGTGCCAGCAGCATGGCGAGCGGGAGCGCAGAGAAGCAGTTT